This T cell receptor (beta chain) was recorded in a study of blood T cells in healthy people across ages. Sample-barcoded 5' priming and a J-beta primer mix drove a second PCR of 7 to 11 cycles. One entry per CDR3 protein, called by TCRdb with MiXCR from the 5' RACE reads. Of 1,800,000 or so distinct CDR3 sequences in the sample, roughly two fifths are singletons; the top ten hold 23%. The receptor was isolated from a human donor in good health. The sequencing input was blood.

The CDR3 coding sequence is TGCAGTGCTAGCGAGGGGGCCTACTATGGCTACACCTTC. This encodes CSASEGAYYGYTF. The rearrangement uses TRBV20-1 and TRBJ1-2; 7 bases fit TRBD1. The CDR3 is made up of 13 amino acids. CDR1 is DFQATT and CDR2 is SNEGSKA in the germline V gene (reference sequence). The V and J ends lost 3 bases and 3 bases, in that order; junction bases with no gene match: 4.